Listed below are T cell receptor beta chains from one sample, sequenced in a study of T cell repertoires in cytomegalovirus infection. In TCRdb, the reads were re-called with MiXCR into one record per CDR3 protein. The sample consists of approximately 990,000 distinct CDR3 sequences, under 40% of them appearing once. Their antigens are not known. The sequenced sample was cultured CD8+ T cells from PBMCs, obtained from culture after CMV antigen stimulation. Receptor source: a human donor in good health (CMV status not recorded). Some clones in this sample may be carry-over from other donors' samples. CDR3s include the opening cysteine and the closing phenylalanine or tryptophan. A D gene is named only where the DNA matches it firmly. Size values are once, few and many counts, or a class for expanded clones, and some rows have none.

CDR3nt: TGTGCCAGCAGCTTGTCGGCCGGGACTACAAACGAGCAGTACTTC
CDR3aa: CASSLSAGTTNEQYF
abundance: .
j_gene: TRBJ2-7
d_gene: TRBD2
len: 15
v_gene: TRBV5-6

CDR3nt: TGTGCCAGCAGTGAAGCGAGGGGGTGGCGGGAGACCCAGTACTTC
CDR3aa: CASSEARGWRETQYF
abundance: few
j_gene: TRBJ2-5
d_gene: .
len: 15
v_gene: TRBV6-1

CDR3nt: TGTGCCAGCAGTTATATGGGGGCATACAATGAGCAGTTCTTC
CDR3aa: CASSYMGAYNEQFF
abundance: many
j_gene: TRBJ2-1
d_gene: .
len: 14
v_gene: TRBV6-2/TRBV6-3

CDR3nt: TGTGCCAGCAGTTTATTACGGGAGGTTGGGACTGAAGCTTTCTTT
CDR3aa: CASSLLREVGTEAFF
abundance: .
j_gene: TRBJ1-1
d_gene: .
len: 15
v_gene: TRBV27

CDR3nt: TGTGCCAGCAGCTTGGGTAGGGGTGGCTATGGCTACACCTTC
CDR3aa: CASSLGRGGYGYTF
abundance: few
j_gene: TRBJ1-2
d_gene: .
len: 14
v_gene: TRBV7-9

CDR3nt: TGTGCCAGCAGCGTAGGTTGGTCAGATACGCAGTATTTT
CDR3aa: CASSVGWSDTQYF
abundance: .
j_gene: TRBJ2-3
d_gene: .
len: 13
v_gene: TRBV9

CDR3nt: TGTGCCAGCAGTTTATCGGCAGGGAGTCTGAGCAATCAGCCCCAGCATTTT
CDR3aa: CASSLSAGSLSNQPQHF
abundance: .
j_gene: TRBJ1-5
d_gene: .
len: 17
v_gene: TRBV27

CDR3nt: TGTGCCAGCAGCGCCGCGGCGGGGAGCACAGATACGCAGTATTTT
CDR3aa: CASSAAAGSTDTQYF
abundance: .
j_gene: TRBJ2-3
d_gene: .
len: 15
v_gene: TRBV9

CDR3nt: TGTGCCAGCAGTGAATTATGGCAGGGGGCGAGTTGGGACCAGCCCCAGCATTTT
CDR3aa: CASSELWQGASWDQPQHF
abundance: few
j_gene: TRBJ1-5
d_gene: TRBD1
len: 18
v_gene: TRBV2

CDR3nt: TGTGCCAGCAGCCTCGGGGTGGAGGGGGCAGTGACTGAAGCTTTCTTT
CDR3aa: CASSLGVEGAVTEAFF
abundance: .
j_gene: TRBJ1-1
d_gene: TRBD1
len: 16
v_gene: TRBV9

CDR3nt: TGTGCCAGCAGCCAAGATCACTCCGGGTTCTACGAGCAGTACTTC
CDR3aa: CASSQDHSGFYEQYF
abundance: few
j_gene: TRBJ2-7
d_gene: .
len: 15
v_gene: TRBV14

CDR3nt: TGTACCAGCAGCTTGGGTGGCCCTGAGCAGTTCTTC
CDR3aa: CTSSLGGPEQFF
abundance: once
j_gene: TRBJ2-1
d_gene: .
len: 12
v_gene: TRBV7-8

CDR3nt: TGTGCCAGCAGTGAAGGGGAGCTATATGGCTACACCTTC
CDR3aa: CASSEGELYGYTF
abundance: .
j_gene: TRBJ1-2
d_gene: .
len: 13
v_gene: TRBV2

CDR3nt: TGCGCCAGCAGCCGGGAGGGTAGCTCCTATAATTCACCCCTCCACTTT
CDR3aa: CASSREGSSYNSPLHF
abundance: .
j_gene: TRBJ1-6
d_gene: .
len: 16
v_gene: TRBV4-1

CDR3nt: TGTGCCAACAGCTTGGGCGCGAGCTATGGCTACACCTTC
CDR3aa: CANSLGASYGYTF
abundance: .
j_gene: TRBJ1-2
d_gene: .
len: 13
v_gene: TRBV5-8

CDR3nt: TGCAGTGCCCCTATCCAATCTGGGGCCAACGTCCTGACTTTC
CDR3aa: CSAPIQSGANVLTF
abundance: .
j_gene: TRBJ2-6
d_gene: .
len: 14
v_gene: TRBV20-1

CDR3nt: TGTGCCAGCACCTTGGGACGGGGCGCGCAAGAGACCCAGTACTTC
CDR3aa: CASTLGRGAQETQYF
abundance: few
j_gene: TRBJ2-5
d_gene: .
len: 15
v_gene: TRBV7-9

CDR3nt: TGTGCCAGCAGCCAGACTATGAGCGGGGGTTACACAGATACGCAGTATTTT
CDR3aa: CASSQTMSGGYTDTQYF
abundance: .
j_gene: TRBJ2-3
d_gene: TRBD2
len: 17
v_gene: TRBV28

CDR3nt: TGTGCCAGCAGGAGCAGGGGGAACGATGGCTACACCTTC
CDR3aa: CASRSRGNDGYTF
abundance: few
j_gene: TRBJ1-2
d_gene: TRBD1
len: 13
v_gene: TRBV6-5

CDR3nt: TGTGCCAGCAGTTACGGACAGACGGACTATGGCTACACCTTC
CDR3aa: CASSYGQTDYGYTF
abundance: .
j_gene: TRBJ1-2
d_gene: .
len: 14
v_gene: TRBV6-2/TRBV6-3

CDR3nt: TGTGCCAGCAGCCCCGGGACAGGGGTGGCTTTCGACAATGAGCAGTTCTTC
CDR3aa: CASSPGTGVAFDNEQFF
abundance: .
j_gene: TRBJ2-1
d_gene: TRBD1
len: 17
v_gene: TRBV27

CDR3nt: TGCGCCAGCAGCTTCACTGGTCTCGAGCAGTTCTTC
CDR3aa: CASSFTGLEQFF
abundance: .
j_gene: TRBJ2-1
d_gene: .
len: 12
v_gene: TRBV5-1

CDR3nt: TGTGCCAGCAGCTGGATAAATTACAATGAGCAGTTCTTC
CDR3aa: CASSWINYNEQFF
abundance: few
j_gene: TRBJ2-1
d_gene: .
len: 13
v_gene: TRBV5-5

CDR3nt: TGTGCCAGCAGCCACAGTCAGGGAGCGGGGGTCTCCTACAATGAGCAGTTCTTC
CDR3aa: CASSHSQGAGVSYNEQFF
abundance: few
j_gene: TRBJ2-1
d_gene: TRBD2
len: 18
v_gene: TRBV4-2

CDR3nt: TGTGCCAGCAGCCAAGCGGGCACAGGGAACTACGAGCAGTACTTC
CDR3aa: CASSQAGTGNYEQYF
abundance: .
j_gene: TRBJ2-7
d_gene: .
len: 15
v_gene: TRBV3-1

CDR3nt: TGTGCCAGCAGTTACTCCCGGGTCGGCGAGCAGTACTTC
CDR3aa: CASSYSRVGEQYF
abundance: .
j_gene: TRBJ2-7
d_gene: .
len: 13
v_gene: TRBV6-5

CDR3nt: TGTGCCAGCGGGACTAGCGGGGGCGTCGCGGATACGCAGTATTTT
CDR3aa: CASGTSGGVADTQYF
abundance: few
j_gene: TRBJ2-3
d_gene: TRBD2
len: 15
v_gene: TRBV12-3/TRBV12-4

CDR3nt: TGTGCCACCAGTCCCATCGACAGGGTTGAGGGCAGTGAGCAGTTCTTC
CDR3aa: CATSPIDRVEGSEQFF
abundance: .
j_gene: TRBJ2-1
d_gene: TRBD1
len: 16
v_gene: TRBV24-1

CDR3nt: TGTGCCATCAGTCTCGGACAGACAGATACGCAGTATTTT
CDR3aa: CAISLGQTDTQYF
abundance: .
j_gene: TRBJ2-3
d_gene: .
len: 13
v_gene: TRBV6-1

CDR3nt: TGTGCCAGCAGGGCAAGGGGGAGCACTGAAGCTTTCTTT
CDR3aa: CASRARGSTEAFF
abundance: .
j_gene: TRBJ1-1
d_gene: .
len: 13
v_gene: TRBV14

CDR3nt: TGTGCCAGCAGCGGACTAGCGGGGGGATCCTACGAGCAGTACTTC
CDR3aa: CASSGLAGGSYEQYF
abundance: once
j_gene: TRBJ2-7
d_gene: TRBD2
len: 15
v_gene: TRBV3-1

CDR3nt: TGTGCCAGCAGTTGGGCGCCCAGCACAGATACGCAGTATTTT
CDR3aa: CASSWAPSTDTQYF
abundance: many
j_gene: TRBJ2-3
d_gene: .
len: 14
v_gene: TRBV12-3/TRBV12-4

CDR3nt: TGCAGTGCTAGAGATCGTGGTCGGGGGGGAAGCACAGATACGCAGTATTTT
CDR3aa: CSARDRGRGGSTDTQYF
abundance: few
j_gene: TRBJ2-3
d_gene: TRBD2
len: 17
v_gene: TRBV20-1

CDR3nt: TGTGCCAGCAGCTTAGGAGCAGGGGGCGTCGCAGATACGCAGTATTTT
CDR3aa: CASSLGAGGVADTQYF
abundance: few
j_gene: TRBJ2-3
d_gene: TRBD1
len: 16
v_gene: TRBV11-3

CDR3nt: TGTGCCAGCGGGGTTTGGGAGACCCAGTACTTC
CDR3aa: CASGVWETQYF
abundance: .
j_gene: TRBJ2-5
d_gene: .
len: 11
v_gene: TRBV6-2/TRBV6-3

CDR3nt: TGTGCCAGTAGCCCGGAGGAGCGGGGGTGGGATACGCAGTATTTT
CDR3aa: CASSPEERGWDTQYF
abundance: .
j_gene: TRBJ2-3
d_gene: TRBD2
len: 15
v_gene: TRBV19

CDR3nt: TGTGCCAGCAGCTTGGGTGTTTATTACGAGCAGTACTTC
CDR3aa: CASSLGVYYEQYF
abundance: .
j_gene: TRBJ2-7
d_gene: .
len: 13
v_gene: TRBV5-6

CDR3nt: TGTGCCAGCAGCGTAGACCAGGGGGCTACTGAAGCTTTCTTT
CDR3aa: CASSVDQGATEAFF
abundance: once
j_gene: TRBJ1-1
d_gene: TRBD1
len: 14
v_gene: TRBV9

CDR3nt: TGTGCCAGCAGTTTATCCAGCGGACTAGCGCTGAGCACAGATACGCAGTATTTT
CDR3aa: CASSLSSGLALSTDTQYF
abundance: .
j_gene: TRBJ2-3
d_gene: TRBD2
len: 18
v_gene: TRBV27

CDR3nt: TGCAGTGCCACCGCCTGGTACTATGGCTACACCTTC
CDR3aa: CSATAWYYGYTF
abundance: .
j_gene: TRBJ1-2
d_gene: .
len: 12
v_gene: TRBV20-1

CDR3nt: TGTGCCAGCAGCTGGGGGGAGGGCTACCTCGACAATGAGCAGTTCTTC
CDR3aa: CASSWGEGYLDNEQFF
abundance: many
j_gene: TRBJ2-1
d_gene: TRBD2
len: 16
v_gene: TRBV7-2

CDR3nt: TGTGCCAGCAGCGAAACCGTTAGGGGTGATACGCAGTATTTT
CDR3aa: CASSETVRGDTQYF
abundance: few
j_gene: TRBJ2-3
d_gene: .
len: 14
v_gene: TRBV7-6

CDR3nt: TGTGCCAGCAGTTTAGCGGAGACAGGGGGGCAGCCCCAGCATTTT
CDR3aa: CASSLAETGGQPQHF
abundance: .
j_gene: TRBJ1-5
d_gene: TRBD1
len: 15
v_gene: TRBV12-3/TRBV12-4

CDR3nt: TGTGCCAGCAGCCCCAAATCTTGGAACTATGGCTACACCTTC
CDR3aa: CASSPKSWNYGYTF
abundance: few
j_gene: TRBJ1-2
d_gene: .
len: 14
v_gene: TRBV7-2

CDR3nt: TGTGCCAGCAGTTCGACAGGGGCGAATCAGCCCCAGCATTTT
CDR3aa: CASSSTGANQPQHF
abundance: few
j_gene: TRBJ1-5
d_gene: TRBD1
len: 14
v_gene: TRBV6-2/TRBV6-3

CDR3nt: TGCAGTGCCATACTAGCGGGGGGGCCGGTGCAGTTCTTC
CDR3aa: CSAILAGGPVQFF
abundance: .
j_gene: TRBJ2-1
d_gene: TRBD2
len: 13
v_gene: TRBV20-1

CDR3nt: TGTGCCAGCAGTTACGATCCCTCGGGGCTTGGGACTGAAGCTTTCTTT
CDR3aa: CASSYDPSGLGTEAFF
abundance: few
j_gene: TRBJ1-1
d_gene: .
len: 16
v_gene: TRBV6-1

CDR3nt: TGTGCCAGCAGCCGCCGGGACAGTAATGAAAAACTGTTTTTT
CDR3aa: CASSRRDSNEKLFF
abundance: .
j_gene: TRBJ1-4
d_gene: TRBD1
len: 14
v_gene: TRBV7-9

CDR3nt: TGTGCCAGCGGAGGATCGGGACAGGGAGGTAACAATGAGCAGTTCTTC
CDR3aa: CASGGSGQGGNNEQFF
abundance: .
j_gene: TRBJ2-1
d_gene: TRBD1
len: 16
v_gene: TRBV11-3

CDR3nt: TGTGCCAGCCGTACAGGGGTTAGCTCCTACAATGAGCAGTTCTTC
CDR3aa: CASRTGVSSYNEQFF
abundance: few
j_gene: TRBJ2-1
d_gene: TRBD1
len: 15
v_gene: TRBV6-5